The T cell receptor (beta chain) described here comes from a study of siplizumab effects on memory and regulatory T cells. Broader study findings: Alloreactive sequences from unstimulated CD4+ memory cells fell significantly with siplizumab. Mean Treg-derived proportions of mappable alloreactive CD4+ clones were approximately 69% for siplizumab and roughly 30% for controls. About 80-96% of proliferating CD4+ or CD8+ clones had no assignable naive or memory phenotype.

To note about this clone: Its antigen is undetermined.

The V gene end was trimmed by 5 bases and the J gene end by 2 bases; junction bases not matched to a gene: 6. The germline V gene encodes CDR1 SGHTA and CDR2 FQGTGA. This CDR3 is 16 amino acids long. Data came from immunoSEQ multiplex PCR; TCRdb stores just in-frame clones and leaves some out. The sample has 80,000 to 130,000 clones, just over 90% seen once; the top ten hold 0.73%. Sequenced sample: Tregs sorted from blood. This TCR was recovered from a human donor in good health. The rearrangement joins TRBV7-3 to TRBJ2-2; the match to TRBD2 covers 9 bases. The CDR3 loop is CASSLRAGGNTGELFF. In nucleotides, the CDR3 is TGTGCCAGCAGCCTGCGAGCGGGAGGTAACACCGGGGAGCTGTTTTTT.